These 3 T cell receptor beta chains originate from one sample sequenced in a study of cytomegalovirus exposure and HLA in healthy donors. It was with 60 Vbeta and 13 Jbeta primers that the PCR ran. Profiling relied on immunoSEQ multiplex PCR, and the TCRdb table lists in-frame clones only, not all of them. The profile shows around 55,000 clones, over 55% of them singletons. The specimen sequenced was PBMCs. The source of these receptors is a middle-aged man in good health and CMV-seropositive.

The chain is built from TRBV7-9 and TRBJ1-1; perhaps TRBD1 as D (5 bases). The CDR3 consists of 14 residues. CDR1 is SEHNR and CDR2 is FQNEAQ in the germline V gene (reference sequence). V dropped 4 bases and J dropped 0 bases, with 9 bases sitting between them. The CDR3 reads CASSSTVMNTEAFF. CDR3 nucleotide sequence: TGTGCCAGCAGCTCGACAGTCATGAACACTGAAGCTTTCTTT.

Note on this clone: The junction shows a germline mismatch at one end, possibly a read error. The V and J genes are TRBV28 and TRBJ1-2, with no clear D. Germline V gives CDR1 MDHEN, CDR2 SYDVKM. This CDR3 has 12 residues. The CDR3 reads CASSQPDWIGSF. In nucleotides, the CDR3 is TGTGCCAGCAGTCAGCCGGACTGGATCGGTTCCTTC.

A single count supports this clone. The chain is built from TRBV4-1 and TRBJ1-5; TRBD1 matches 10 bases. Germline CDR1 and CDR2: MGHRA and YSYEKL. Germline trimming cut 6 bases from V and 6 bases from J; bases unmatched to any gene: 11. The CDR3 is 16 residues long. As DNA, the CDR3 is TGCGCCAGCAGGGACCGGACAGGGGGGTCCGGTCAGCCCCAGCATTTT. It codes for CASRDRTGGSGQPQHF.